This paragraph reports one T cell receptor beta chain. Its matching antigen is unknown. CDR1 is SNHLY and CDR2 is FYNNEI in the germline V gene. The V and J ends lost 6 bases and 6 bases, in that order; junction bases with no gene match: 8. The CDR3 covers 15 residues. The assay was immunoSEQ multiplex PCR, and TCRdb's table has in-frame clones only and misses some. This table has under 80,000 clones, 88% appearing once. The data belong to a study of OX40 agonist ivuxolimab in advanced cancers. Broader study findings: By week 6 at 0.1 to 3.0 mg/kg, blood CD4+ and CD8+ T cells had expanded clonally. Part of the nonresponder group also had normalized T-cell clonal expansion that was low.

Source: CD4+ or CD8+ T cells sorted from blood, taken in a trial of the OX40 agonist ivuxolimab. V is TRBV2 and J is TRBJ2-1; 10 bases map to TRBD1. This TCR derives from an adult with an advanced solid tumor such as melanoma, head and neck, liver or kidney cancer. DNA of the CDR3: TGTGCCAGCAGGCCTCGGACAGGGGGACTCAATGAGCAGTTCTTC. This encodes CASRPRTGGLNEQFF.